Listed here is a single TCR beta chain. The data derive from a study of shared clonotypes between healthy human individuals. The repertoire was sequenced with immunoSEQ multiplex PCR; TCRdb's copy has only in-frame clones and lacks some. The sample holds a few million clones, around nine tenths seen once. The material sequenced was naive CD4+ T cells sorted from blood. Subset of the sample: CD45RA+ positively selected. The TCR originated in a man aged 18 to 30 in good health.

CDR3 nucleotides: TGTGCCAGCAGCTTGAACAGGGGGGCCTCCGGGGCCAACGTCCTGACTTTC. Translating gives CASSLNRGASGANVLTF. The chain carries TRBV5-4 and TRBJ2-6; TRBD1 matches at 8 bases. The CDR3 is 17 residues long. Trimming cost V 1 base and J 4 bases; bases outside gene matches: 7. Germline assignment: CDR1 SGHNT and CDR2 YYREEE (reference sequence).